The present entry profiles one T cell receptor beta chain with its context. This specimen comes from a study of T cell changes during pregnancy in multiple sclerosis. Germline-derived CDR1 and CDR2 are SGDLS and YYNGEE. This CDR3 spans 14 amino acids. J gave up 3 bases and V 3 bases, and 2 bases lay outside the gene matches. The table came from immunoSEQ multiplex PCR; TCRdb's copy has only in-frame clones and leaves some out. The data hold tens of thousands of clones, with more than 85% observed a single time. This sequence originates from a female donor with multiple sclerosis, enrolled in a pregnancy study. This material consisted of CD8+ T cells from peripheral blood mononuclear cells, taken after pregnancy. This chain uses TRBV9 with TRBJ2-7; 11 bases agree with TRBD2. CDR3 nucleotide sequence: TGTGCCAGCAGCGGAGGGACTAGCGGCTACGAGCAGTACTTC. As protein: CASSGGTSGYEQYF.